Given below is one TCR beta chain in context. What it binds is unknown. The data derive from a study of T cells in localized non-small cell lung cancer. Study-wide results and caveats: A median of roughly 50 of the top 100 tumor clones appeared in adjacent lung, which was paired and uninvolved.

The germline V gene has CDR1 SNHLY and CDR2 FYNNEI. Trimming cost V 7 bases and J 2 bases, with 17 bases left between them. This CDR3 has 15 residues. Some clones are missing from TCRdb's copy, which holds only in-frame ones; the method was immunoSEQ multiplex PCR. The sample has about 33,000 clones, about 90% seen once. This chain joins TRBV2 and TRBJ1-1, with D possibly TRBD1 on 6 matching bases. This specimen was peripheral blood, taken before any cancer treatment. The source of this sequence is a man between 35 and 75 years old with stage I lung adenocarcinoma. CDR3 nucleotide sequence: TGTGCCAGCATGGGGCGGGGGGCCGGCAACACTGAAGCTTTCTTT. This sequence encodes CASMGRGAGNTEAFF.